The clone carrying this T cell receptor beta chain was detected a few times. Its target is not known. This sample is part of a study of T cell repertoires in cytomegalovirus infection. The wider study: The authors used CMV epitopes that were HLA-C-restricted (recently identified) and HLA-B-restricted (well studied). TCR beta signatures that were public indicated CMV infection and matching HLA type.

V was shortened by 5 bases and J by 5 bases, with 21 bases between the two germline ends. The length of the CDR3 is 17 residues. The germline V gene has CDR1 MGHRA and CDR2 YSYEKL. TCRdb reprocessed the reads via MiXCR and lists one record per CDR3 protein. This sample has around 300,000 distinct CDR3 sequences, with approximately 22% found just once. The V and J genes are TRBV4-1 and TRBJ2-2, with TRBD2 as a possible D gene (6 bases). This TCR derives from a human donor in good health (CMV status not recorded). Some clones in this sample may be carry-over from other donors' samples. Source: cultured PBMCs, taken from culture after CMV antigen stimulation. CDR3 residues: CASSSRGWEEGTGELFF. For the CDR3, the DNA is TGCGCCAGCAGCTCCCGGGGGTGGGAGGAGGGAACCGGGGAGCTGTTTTTT.